This T cell receptor beta chain was profiled in a study of blood T cell repertoires in COVID-19. V lost 2 bases, J lost 0 bases, and 23 bases lay in between. The CDR3 covers 19 residues. The germline V gene has CDR1 SGHTA and CDR2 FQGNSA. In the source study's methods: Amplification from reference gene primers served as the basis for estimated nucleated cell counts. Only in-frame clones appear in the TCRdb table, and some are missing; sequencing was by immunoSEQ multiplex PCR. Clonal size and the V and J genes are those of that table, whereas D and trimming came from the DNA. The profile shows approximately 110,000 clones, about three quarters of them singletons.

The receptor's source is a human donor with acute or convalescent COVID-19. The donor label of this sample is uncertain. The chain has TRBV7-2 and TRBJ2-7; D is perhaps TRBD2 (5 bases). The sample comprised peripheral blood. The CDR3 bases are TGTGCCAGCAGCTTACGGAGGTTGGGTGGACTGGGTAGCTCCTACGAGCAGTACTTC. Translated: CASSLRRLGGLGSSYEQYF.